In this sample, the clone carrying this T cell receptor beta chain turned up many times. Its antigen is still unknown. The record originates from a study of regulatory T cells in long-lasting Graves disease. Findings of the study overall: Peripheral blood alone, not thyroid tissue, underwent study.

The time point denotes: newly diagnosed GD, antithyroid drugs for less than 3 months. Preparation of the TCR library used RNA extracted from PBMCs. Assembly of TCR beta libraries relied on iRepertoire HTBI primers together with Arm-PCR of CDR3 regions. TCRdb reprocessed the multiplex PCR reads with MiXCR, giving one entry per CDR3 protein. The sample carries almost 450,000 distinct CDR3 sequences, roughly 17% recorded once. The CDR3 contains 16 residues. J was trimmed by 2 bases and V by 5 bases; bases with no gene match: 9. Germline V gives CDR1 MNHNS, CDR2 SASEGT. This sample also belongs to another study, concerning T cells in Graves' hyperthyroidism and ophthalmopathy. That study adds: Most expanded thyroid clonotypes above 0.001 also appeared in blood.

This TCR was sampled from a woman aged 30 to 39 with Graves disease. The sequencing used peripheral blood mononuclear cells (PBMCs), collected at new diagnosis, from a patient treated with antithyroid drugs. The rearrangement uses TRBV6-1 and TRBJ2-3, with 8 bases identical to TRBD2. The CDR3 spells CASSQSGGDYTDTQYF. As DNA, the CDR3 is TGTGCCAGCAGTCAGTCGGGAGGGGATTACACAGATACGCAGTATTTT.